The 3 T cell receptor beta chains in this list originate from one sample, sequenced in a study of neurological immune-mediated disorders. TCRdb independently ran MiXCR on the 5' RACE reads; one entry per CDR3 protein. The sample shows about 59,000 distinct CDR3 sequences, roughly 4% of them seen only once. The source material was PBMCs. Receptor source: a woman aged 45-65 years with multiple sclerosis.

This clonotype was observed many times. The chain employs TRBV3-1 and TRBJ1-2; D uncertain. This CDR3 comprises 16 residues. Germline CDR1 and CDR2: LGHDT and YNNKEL (reference sequence). Trimming stripped 3 bases from V and 6 bases from J, with 20 bases between. The CDR3 protein is CASSHPLRVGGNGYTF. CDR3 bases: TGTGCCAGCAGCCACCCCTTGAGGGTAGGAGGAAATGGCTACACCTTC.

In this sample, this clonotype turned up many times. The rearrangement joins TRBV29-1 to TRBJ2-4, with D possibly TRBD1 on 5 matching bases. The length of the CDR3 is 12 residues. CDR1 and CDR2 from the germline V gene are SQVTM and ANQGSEA. The V end was cut by 4 bases, the J end by 8 bases, with 12 bases between. In DNA form, the CDR3 reads TGCAGCGTTGGAGTAGGGGCGGACATTCAGTACTTC. It codes for CSVGVGADIQYF.

Worth noting for this clonotype: This could be a read error, since a much larger clone is one nucleotide away. The rearrangement uses TRBV20-1 and TRBJ1-2; D perhaps matches TRBD1 (5 bases). V dropped 3 bases and J dropped 4 bases, with 12 bases sitting between them. The CDR3 spans 13 residues. Per the germline V gene, CDR1 is DFQATT and CDR2 is SNEGSKA (reference sequence). The DNA of the CDR3 is TGCAGTGCTAGTGGAAAGGGGAGCTATGGCTACACCTTC. Translated: CSASGKGSYGYTF.